The source of this T cell receptor (beta chain) is a study of cytomegalovirus exposure and HLA in healthy donors. Study findings and constraints: The majority of TCR sequences were rare, yet some public TCRs appeared in many donors. The tendency of first-cohort TCR clusters to co-occur in the roughly 120 validation repertoires was the finding of a later analysis. The investigators catalogued 164 TCR beta chains as cytomegalovirus-associated.

While the first cohort had around 700 subjects, the donors belonged to the separate validation cohort of about 120 subjects. Sequenced by immunoSEQ multiplex PCR; TCRdb stores in-frame clones only, minus some. The table shows 100,000 to 120,000 clones, with roughly 88% occurring only once. Between the trimmed V and J ends, which lost 5 bases and 0 bases, there was a span of 11 bases. Per germline, CDR1 SGHDN and CDR2 FVKESK. The CDR3 sequence is 14 residues long. This clone occurred a few times. The antigen remains undetermined. The sequence derives from a woman under 40 in good health and CMV-seropositive. V is TRBV14 and J is TRBJ2-7, with D possibly being TRBD2 (6 bases). Material for sequencing was PBMCs. CDR3 DNA: TGTGCCAGCAGCGACCGGGGGAGCTCCTACGAGCAGTACTTC. Amino acid sequence: CASSDRGSSYEQYF.